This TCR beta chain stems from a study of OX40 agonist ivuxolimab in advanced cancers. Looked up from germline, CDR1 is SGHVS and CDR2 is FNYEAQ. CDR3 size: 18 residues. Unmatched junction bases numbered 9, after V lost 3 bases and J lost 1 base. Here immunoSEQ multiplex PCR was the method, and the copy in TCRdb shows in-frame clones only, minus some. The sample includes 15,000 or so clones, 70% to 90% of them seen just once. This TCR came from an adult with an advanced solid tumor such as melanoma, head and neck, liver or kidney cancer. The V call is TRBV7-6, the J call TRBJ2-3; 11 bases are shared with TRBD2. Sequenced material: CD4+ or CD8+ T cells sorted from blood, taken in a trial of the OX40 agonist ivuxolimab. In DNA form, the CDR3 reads TGTGCCAGCAGCTTTGGTCTAGCGGGAGGTGGTGGCACAGATACGCAGTATTTT. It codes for CASSFGLAGGGGTDTQYF. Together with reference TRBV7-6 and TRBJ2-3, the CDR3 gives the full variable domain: GAGVSQSPRYKVTKRGQDVALRCDPISGHVSLYWYRQALGQGPEFLTYFNYEAQQDKSGLPNDRFSAERPEGSISTLTIQRTEQRDSAMYRCASSFGLAGGGGTDTQYFGPGTRLTVL.